Listed here are 19 T cell receptor beta chains from one sample, sequenced in a study of blood T cell repertoires in COVID-19. Assay: immunoSEQ multiplex PCR; the TCRdb copy retains only in-frame clones and omits some. The sample shows around 270,000 clones, around 85% of them seen only once. The sequenced sample consisted of PBMCs or T cells enriched from blood (not recorded which). Receptor source: a woman in her twenties or thirties who had recovered from COVID-19.

The chain links TRBV13 to TRBJ2-5, with 9 bases matching TRBD2. The V segment lost 4 bases and the J segment 0 bases; nucleotides outside the gene matches: 6. The CDR3 runs to 16 residues. CDR1 is PRHDT, CDR2 FYEKMQ, per germline (reference sequence). CDR3 in amino acids: CASSSRVAGDQETQYF. The CDR3 DNA reads as TGTGCCAGCAGCTCCCGGGTAGCGGGGGACCAAGAGACCCAGTACTTC.

This chain's CDR3 is CASRTSGGNDEQFF. For the CDR3, the DNA is TGTGCCAGCCGTACTAGCGGGGGAAACGATGAGCAGTTCTTC. The chain uses TRBV13 and TRBJ2-1; 11 bases match TRBD2. V shed 8 bases and J 8 bases; nucleotides not matched to a gene: 8. Germline V CDR1 and CDR2: PRHDT, FYEKMQ (reference sequence). CDR3 size: 14 residues.

The chain is built from TRBV28 and TRBJ1-4; D remains ambiguous. This CDR3 has 11 residues. Germline V gene sequence: CDR1 MDHEN, CDR2 SYDVKM. The V end was cut by 3 bases, the J end by 14 bases, with 10 bases between. CDR3 loop: CASSFEGILFF. The CDR3 DNA reads TGTGCCAGCAGTTTCGAGGGAATTCTGTTTTTT.

The chain employs TRBV3-1 (or the pseudogene TRBV3-2) and TRBJ2-7; possibly TRBD2 for D (5 bases). The CDR3 consists of 15 residues. Germline V gives CDR1 LGHDT, CDR2 YNNKEL (reference sequence). The ends were cut back, 0 bases at V and 4 bases at J, with 13 bases in the middle. This CDR3 reads CASSQDASGVYEQYF. The DNA for the CDR3 is TGTGCCAGCAGCCAAGACGCGAGCGGAGTATACGAGCAGTACTTC.

CDR3 DNA: TGCGCCAGCAGCCGCCGACTGCGACCTTGGGGCACAGATACGCAGTATTTT. Its protein is CASSRRLRPWGTDTQYF. The chain joins TRBV4-1 to TRBJ2-3, with D hard to call. The CDR3 is 17 residues long. Germline loops: CDR1 MGHRA, CDR2 YSYEKL. Trimming took 4 bases from V and 1 from J, leaving 18 bases between them.

The chain recombines TRBV9 with TRBJ1-2; 10 positions match TRBD1. V gave up 7 bases and J gave up 7 bases; unmatched junction bases: 10. The CDR3 has 14 amino acids. The germline V gene has CDR1 SGDLS and CDR2 YYNGEE. CDR3 loop: CASRRDRGFSGYTF. As DNA, the CDR3 is TGTGCCAGCCGACGGGACAGGGGTTTCAGTGGCTACACCTTC.

The rearrangement links TRBV11-3 to TRBJ2-3; no reliable D call. Looked up from germline, CDR1 is SGHNT and CDR2 is YENEEA. V lost 0 bases, J lost 3 bases, and 7 bases lay in between. This CDR3 has 14 residues. The CDR3 loop is CASSLDPRTDTQYF. CDR3 coding DNA: TGTGCCAGCAGCTTAGACCCCAGGACAGATACGCAGTATTTT.

The genes are TRBV11-3 and TRBJ1-1, with D possibly being TRBD1 (6 bases). The CDR3 runs to 13 residues. V lost 4 bases and J 5 bases, leaving 11 bases between the germline ends. Germline values: CDR1 SGHNT, CDR2 YENEEA. DNA of the CDR3: TGTGCCAGCAGCTCACGGGACAAAACTGAAGCTTTCTTT. This sequence encodes CASSSRDKTEAFF.

This clone was recorded once. V usage is TRBV7-8 and J usage is TRBJ2-2; weak D call: TRBD1 (6 bases). The CDR3 is made up of 16 amino acids. Germline CDR1 and CDR2: SGHVS and FQNEAQ. V was trimmed by 1 base and J by 1 base, leaving 10 bases between them. CDR3 DNA: TGTGCCAGCAGCTTAGTGGGGGCTCGGAACACCGGGGAGCTGTTTTTT. This gives the protein CASSLVGARNTGELFF.

The chain is built from TRBV5-4 and TRBJ2-3; 7 bases match TRBD2. After removal of 4 bases from V and 4 bases from J, the junction contained 9 bases not matched to a gene. This CDR3 spans 15 amino acids. CDR1 SGHNT and CDR2 YYREEE come from the germline V gene (reference sequence). The CDR3 loop reads CASSHGTNLPDTQYF. CDR3 DNA: TGTGCCAGCAGCCATGGGACTAATTTACCAGATACGCAGTATTTT.

This clone appeared a single time. The chain is built from TRBV6-4 and TRBJ1-2; 11 bases map to TRBD1. Per germline, CDR1 MRHNA and CDR2 SNTAGT. The CDR3 extends over 14 amino acids. J lost 6 bases, V lost 5 bases, and 5 bases had no gene match. CDR3 protein: CASSFGDRGNGYTF. CDR3 sequence (DNA): TGTGCCAGCAGTTTTGGGGACAGGGGGAATGGCTACACCTTC.

This rearrangement joins TRBV7-9 to TRBJ1-2, with 8 bases fitting TRBD1. CDR3 length: 19 amino acids. Trimming removed 1 base from V and 4 bases from J; junction bases left unmatched: 17. Germline CDR1 reads SEHNR; CDR2 reads FQNEAQ (reference sequence). For the CDR3, the DNA is TGTGCCAGCAGCTTAGGACCGGGACAGGCTTCCGAACCCCCCTATGGCTACACCTTC. Residues: CASSLGPGQASEPPYGYTF.

The chain is built from TRBV7-9 and TRBJ1-6; tentative D call: TRBD1 (6 bases). The CDR3 runs to 14 residues. The germline V gene has CDR1 SEHNR and CDR2 FQNEAQ (reference sequence). Trimming pared 5 bases from V and 9 bases from J, leaving 14 bases between. This chain's CDR3 is CASSRTGQSSPLHF. The CDR3 coding sequence is TGTGCCAGCAGCCGTACCGGACAGAGTTCACCCCTCCACTTT.

The J gene is TRBJ2-7, the V gene TRBV12-5; TRBD1 matches at 7 bases. The CDR3 extends over 13 amino acids. V lost 5 bases, J lost 3 bases, and 4 bases stayed unmatched. Germline values: CDR1 LGHNT, CDR2 FRNRAP. Here the CDR3 reads CASGPRDSYEQYF. The CDR3 region has the DNA TGTGCTAGTGGTCCCCGGGACAGCTACGAGCAGTACTTC.

This clone showed up just a few times. The genes are TRBV5-1 and TRBJ2-3; possible D gene TRBD2, 6 bases. V lost 2 bases and J lost 0, with 7 bases in between. CDR3 size: 14 residues. Germline V lookup: CDR1 SGHRS, CDR2 YFSETQ. CDR3 loop: CASSFSGSTDTQYF. The DNA of the CDR3 is TGCGCCAGCAGCTTTAGCGGCAGCACAGATACGCAGTATTTT. Full variable domain (remainder filled in from reference TRBV5-1 and TRBJ2-3): KAGVTQTPRYLIKTRGQQVTLSCSPISGHRSVSWYQQTPGQGLQFLFEYFSETQRNKGNFPGRFSGRQFSNSRSEMNVSTLELGDSALYLCASSFSGSTDTQYFGPGTRLTVL.

DNA of the CDR3: TGTGCCAGCAGTTTAGGGCGGGACAGAGGCTACGAGCAGTACTTC. Amino acid sequence: CASSLGRDRGYEQYF. The J gene is TRBJ2-7, the V gene TRBV27; possibly TRBD1 for D (7 bases). This CDR3 spans 15 amino acids. The ends were cut back, 2 bases at V and 3 bases at J, with 14 bases in the middle. Germline CDR1 and CDR2: MNHEY and SMNVEV (reference sequence).

The genes are TRBV7-2 and TRBJ1-1; a weak D match, TRBD1 (6 bases). This CDR3 region has 16 residues. Germline CDR1 is SGHTA and CDR2 is FQGNSA. V gave up 0 bases and J gave up 1 base, with 12 bases separating them. The chain's CDR3 is CASSLAGTQPNTEAFF. In DNA form, the CDR3 reads TGTGCCAGCAGCTTAGCCGGGACACAACCGAACACTGAAGCTTTCTTT.

The chain joins TRBV28 to TRBJ1-1, with a weak D call TRBD1 (6 bases). V lost 10 bases, J lost 9 bases, and 24 bases lay in between. The CDR3 extends over 14 amino acids. Germline lookup yields CDR1 MDHEN and CDR2 SYDVKM. This CDR3 is CATNNRDTSQKAFF. In DNA, the CDR3 is TGTGCCACCAACAACCGGGACACCTCCCAGAAAGCTTTCTTT.

The rearrangement links TRBV7-3 to TRBJ2-3; the match to TRBD1 covers 9 bases. The CDR3 contains 13 residues. In germline, CDR1 is SGHTA, CDR2 FQGTGA. V shed 4 bases, J shed 11 bases, and the junction held 7 bases outside the gene matches. The CDR3 loop reads CASSSGGQGQQYF. The CDR3 DNA reads as TGTGCCAGCAGCTCGGGGGGACAGGGCCAGCAGTATTTT.